Listed below are T cell receptor beta chains from one sample, sequenced in a study of T cell changes during pregnancy in multiple sclerosis. Sequencing was performed with immunoSEQ multiplex PCR; in TCRdb, only in-frame clones are kept and a portion is missing. In the table there are around 48,000 clones, approximately 92% of which are singletons. The specimen was CD4+ T cells from peripheral blood mononuclear cells, collected in the third trimester of pregnancy. These receptors all stem from a female donor with multiple sclerosis, enrolled in a pregnancy study. The CDR3 runs from the conserved cysteine through the conserved F or W. D genes are given only for firm matches. Clone sizes are given selectively: once, few, many, or a class where the clone is expanded.

D: -
size: -
V: TRBV11-2
J: TRBJ2-2
DNA: TGTGCCAGCACCTCTCTTGCGAACACCGGGGAGCTGTTTTTT
CDR3: CASTSLANTGELFF

D: TRBD1
size: -
V: TRBV7-2
J: TRBJ2-7
DNA: TGTGCCAGCAGCTTGAGCGGGACAGGGACCTACGAGCAGTACTTC
CDR3: CASSLSGTGTYEQYF

D: TRBD1
size: -
V: TRBV6-5
J: TRBJ2-7
DNA: TGTGCCAGCCGAGGTCCAGGGGGTTCCTACGAGCAGTACTTC
CDR3: CASRGPGGSYEQYF

D: -
size: -
V: TRBV6-5
J: TRBJ1-2
DNA: TGTGCCAGCAGGGCAGACAGTGTGCTATATGGCTACACCTTC
CDR3: CASRADSVLYGYTF

D: -
size: -
V: TRBV6-1
J: TRBJ2-7
DNA: TGTGCCAGCAGTGAAGGGGGCGCCTACGAGCAGTACTTC
CDR3: CASSEGGAYEQYF

D: TRBD1
size: -
V: TRBV30
J: TRBJ2-5
DNA: TGTGCCTGGAACAGGGGGCTTACGGTAGAGACCCAGTACTTC
CDR3: CAWNRGLTVETQYF

D: -
size: once
V: TRBV7-9
J: TRBJ2-5
DNA: TGTGCCAGCAGCTTACGTGGAGTAGAGACCCAGTACTTC
CDR3: CASSLRGVETQYF

D: TRBD1
size: once
V: TRBV10-1
J: TRBJ2-7
DNA: TGCGCCAGCAGTGGACAGGGGGCGAAAGAGCAGTACTTC
CDR3: CASSGQGAKEQYF

D: TRBD1
size: -
V: TRBV6-5
J: TRBJ2-3
DNA: TGTGCCAGCAGTTACGGGACAGGGGTCCAGGATACGCAGTATTTT
CDR3: CASSYGTGVQDTQYF

D: -
size: -
V: TRBV5-1
J: TRBJ2-1
DNA: TGCGCCGGGGGCCCACGTATAGGCCACTCCTACAATGAGCAGTTCTTC
CDR3: CAGGPRIGHSYNEQFF

D: -
size: -
V: TRBV2
J: TRBJ2-2
DNA: TGTGCCAGCAGTGACAGTGTTGGCACCGGGGAGCTGTTTTTT
CDR3: CASSDSVGTGELFF

D: TRBD1
size: -
V: TRBV19
J: TRBJ1-5
DNA: TGTGCCAGTAGCGTTTTGGGACAGCGACCTCTCAATCAGCCCCAGCATTTT
CDR3: CASSVLGQRPLNQPQHF

D: -
size: -
V: TRBV6-5
J: TRBJ2-2
DNA: TGTGCCAGCAGTATTTTAGGGAGCCCCGGGGAGCTGTTTTTT
CDR3: CASSILGSPGELFF

D: TRBD1
size: -
V: TRBV5-1
J: TRBJ1-2
DNA: TGCGCCAGCAGCTTGAAGACAGGGTACTATGGCTACACCTTC
CDR3: CASSLKTGYYGYTF

D: TRBD2
size: -
V: TRBV13
J: TRBJ2-3
DNA: TGTGCCAGCAGCTTAGATATAGCGGGAGACCCAGATACGCAGTATTTT
CDR3: CASSLDIAGDPDTQYF

D: -
size: -
V: TRBV5-1
J: TRBJ2-2
DNA: TGCGCCAGCAGCTTGGATAACAAGGGGGAGCTGTTTTTT
CDR3: CASSLDNKGELFF

D: -
size: -
V: TRBV19
J: TRBJ1-5
DNA: TGTGCCAGTAGTATCTATAGCAGGGGCACCGATCAGCCCCAGCATTTT
CDR3: CASSIYSRGTDQPQHF

D: TRBD1
size: -
V: TRBV19
J: TRBJ1-4
DNA: TGTGCCAGTAGTACGGACAGGGGTGATGAAAAACTGTTTTTT
CDR3: CASSTDRGDEKLFF

D: TRBD1
size: -
V: TRBV5-4
J: TRBJ2-2
DNA: TGTGCCAGCAGTATACAGGGGGCGGCCGGGGAGCTGTTTTTT
CDR3: CASSIQGAAGELFF

D: -
size: -
V: TRBV11-1
J: TRBJ2-1
DNA: TGTGCCAGCAGCGCGGGGACAGTACGATCCTACAATGAGCAGTTCTTC
CDR3: CASSAGTVRSYNEQFF

D: -
size: -
V: TRBV19
J: TRBJ1-2
DNA: TGTGCCAGTACCTCACCCCCCCAGGGTAACTATGGCTACACCTTC
CDR3: CASTSPPQGNYGYTF

D: TRBD2
size: -
V: TRBV5-1
J: TRBJ2-2
DNA: TGCGCCAGCAGCCTTGGACTAGCGGGAGTAGGCGGGGAGCTGTTTTTT
CDR3: CASSLGLAGVGGELFF

D: -
size: -
V: TRBV16
J: TRBJ2-3
DNA: TGTGCCAGCAGCCTCTCCGGGGGCACAGATACGCAGTATTTT
CDR3: CASSLSGGTDTQYF

D: -
size: -
V: TRBV5-1
J: TRBJ1-1
DNA: TGCGCCAGCAGCTTGGGAGGGCGGTCCCACACTGAAGCTTTCTTT
CDR3: CASSLGGRSHTEAFF

D: -
size: few
V: TRBV6-6
J: TRBJ2-2
DNA: TGTGCCAGCATAGGGGGATGGGGGAGGGCAACCGGGGAGCTGTTTTTT
CDR3: CASIGGWGRATGELFF

D: TRBD1
size: -
V: TRBV2
J: TRBJ1-2
DNA: TGTGCCAGCAGTGGGCAGGGGGCCTTCTATGGCTACACCTTC
CDR3: CASSGQGAFYGYTF

D: TRBD2
size: -
V: TRBV9
J: TRBJ2-2
DNA: TGTGCCAGCAGCGTAGCTAGCGGGAGTTGGACCGGGGAGCTGTTTTTT
CDR3: CASSVASGSWTGELFF

D: -
size: few
V: TRBV7-2
J: TRBJ2-5
DNA: TGTGCCAGCACCCGCCGGGAAGGTGAGACCCAGTACTTC
CDR3: CASTRREGETQYF

D: TRBD2
size: -
V: TRBV5-6
J: TRBJ2-3
DNA: TGTGCCAGCAGCTGGGAAGACGTAGCGGGAGGTCAGCCAGATACGCAGTATTTT
CDR3: CASSWEDVAGGQPDTQYF

D: TRBD1
size: -
V: TRBV4-2
J: TRBJ2-7
DNA: TGTGCCAGCAGCCAATCTGACAGGGGGAACGAGCAGTACTTC
CDR3: CASSQSDRGNEQYF

D: -
size: -
V: TRBV28
J: TRBJ1-1
DNA: TGTGCCAGCAGTAACGTGGACAGTACTGAAGCTTTCTTT
CDR3: CASSNVDSTEAFF

D: -
size: -
V: TRBV28
J: TRBJ1-5
DNA: TGTGCCAGCAGTTTTGGGGCGGGGGGTCAGCCCCAGCATTTT
CDR3: CASSFGAGGQPQHF

D: -
size: -
V: TRBV6-5
J: TRBJ1-2
DNA: TGTGCCAGCAGCCCTGGTCAGGGAGGCTATGGCTACACCTTC
CDR3: CASSPGQGGYGYTF

D: TRBD1
size: -
V: TRBV28
J: TRBJ2-3
DNA: TGTGCCAGCAGTATCCCGGGACAGGGCACAGATACGCAGTATTTT
CDR3: CASSIPGQGTDTQYF

D: -
size: -
V: TRBV7-9
J: TRBJ2-1
DNA: TGTGCCAGCAGCTTATGGGGGACACCGGAACCCAATGAGCAGTTCTTC
CDR3: CASSLWGTPEPNEQFF

D: -
size: -
V: TRBV4-1
J: TRBJ2-3
DNA: TGCGCCAGCAGCCATGGGCACACAGATACGCAGTATTTT
CDR3: CASSHGHTDTQYF

D: TRBD1
size: -
V: TRBV5-1
J: TRBJ1-3
DNA: TGCGCCAGCAGGGGGACAGGGGACGGCAACACCATATATTTT
CDR3: CASRGTGDGNTIYF

D: TRBD1
size: -
V: TRBV7-2
J: TRBJ2-5
DNA: TGTGCCAGCGTTAGGACAGGGCAAGAGACCCAGTACTTC
CDR3: CASVRTGQETQYF

D: -
size: once
V: TRBV7-3
J: TRBJ1-1
DNA: TGTGCCAGCAAAAGGGGTCCGAACACTGAAGCTTTCTTT
CDR3: CASKRGPNTEAFF

D: -
size: -
V: TRBV28
J: TRBJ1-2
DNA: TGTGCCAGCGGGGCGCCGTTTGGTGGCTACACCTTC
CDR3: CASGAPFGGYTF

D: TRBD1
size: once
V: TRBV19
J: TRBJ1-2
DNA: TGTGCCAGTAGTATCAACCGGGACAGGGGATCTGGCTACACCTTC
CDR3: CASSINRDRGSGYTF

D: -
size: -
V: TRBV6-6
J: TRBJ1-3
DNA: TGTGCCAGCAGCCCTCGGGACTCTGGAAACACCATATATTTT
CDR3: CASSPRDSGNTIYF

D: -
size: -
V: TRBV6-5
J: TRBJ2-1
DNA: TGTGCCAGCAGTTATGACTCCGGGGTGAGGTACAATGAGCAGTTCTTC
CDR3: CASSYDSGVRYNEQFF

D: -
size: -
V: TRBV29-1
J: TRBJ1-2
DNA: TGCAGCGCCATGGGGGGTCGCGGCTACACCTTC
CDR3: CSAMGGRGYTF

D: -
size: -
V: TRBV28
J: TRBJ2-1
DNA: TGTGCCACTCTTGGACTTCCCGTTACAATGGGGCAGTTCTTC
CDR3: CATLGLPVTMGQFF